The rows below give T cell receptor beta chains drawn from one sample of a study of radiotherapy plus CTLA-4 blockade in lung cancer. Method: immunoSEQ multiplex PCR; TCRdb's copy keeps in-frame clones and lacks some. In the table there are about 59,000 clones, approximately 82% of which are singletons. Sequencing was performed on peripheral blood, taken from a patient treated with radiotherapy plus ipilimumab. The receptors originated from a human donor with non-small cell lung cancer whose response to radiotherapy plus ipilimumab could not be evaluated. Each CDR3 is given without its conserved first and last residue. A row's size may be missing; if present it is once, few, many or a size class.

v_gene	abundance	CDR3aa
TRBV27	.	ASGHSNQPQH
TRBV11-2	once	ASSLEGGAARY
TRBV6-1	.	ASSRDRNQETQY
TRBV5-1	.	ASSSRLGSTDTQY
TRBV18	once	ASSPQESGNTIY
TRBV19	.	ASMRGYGNQPQH
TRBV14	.	ASSLRRGAGNEQF
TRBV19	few	ATWGTPRNQPQH
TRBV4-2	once	ASSQDSGSDPYNEQF
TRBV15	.	ATSILAGGPGEQF
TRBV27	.	ASSWNYMNTEAF
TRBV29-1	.	SAPGQGVGASGRARNNEQF
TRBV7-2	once	ASSSPVQGSEVFTGELF
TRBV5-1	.	ASNRGAGDTQY
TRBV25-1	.	ASSLGRTSTDTQY
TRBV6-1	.	ASTPGLGSTDTQY
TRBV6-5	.	ASSYSGQLNSPLH
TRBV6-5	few	ASSLTGDTEAF
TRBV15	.	ATSSLAGANVLT
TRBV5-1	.	ASSLGQGNSPLH
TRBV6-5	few	ASSRGTTYGYT
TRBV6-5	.	ASSLSGQLPYEQY
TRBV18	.	ASSPQPQVNSPLH
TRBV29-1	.	SVDSPSGEQY
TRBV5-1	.	ASSLLQGADEQY
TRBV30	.	AWSVPGGPNTEAF
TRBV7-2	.	ASSLDSKVVYEQY
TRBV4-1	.	ASSQELSGANYGYT
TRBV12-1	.	RGAGGPWDTQY
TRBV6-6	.	ASSPAGGAGAYEQY
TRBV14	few	ASSPRTGGSEKLF
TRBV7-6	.	ASSRRTGGGTEAF
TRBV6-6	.	ASSTDRDSNQPQH
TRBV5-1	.	ASSFTGQGAVGYT
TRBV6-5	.	ASKVGGYPGELF
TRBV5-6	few	ASTGRGSGALEQY
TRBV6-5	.	ASTRLAGGDMAQF
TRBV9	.	ASTPSQGGLGEQY
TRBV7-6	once	ASSWLKGAGTDTQY
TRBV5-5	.	ASSERGTGYSSTDTQY
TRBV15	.	ATSRPLSSSGGAWDSTDTQY
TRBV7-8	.	ASSPPGQGAGGYT
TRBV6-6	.	ASSYTPFTGADAF
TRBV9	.	ASGWGRRNTDTQY
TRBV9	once	ASSVDGQGGETQY
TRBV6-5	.	ASSYTGQGYNSPLH
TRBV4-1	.	ASSQGSAGNNEQF
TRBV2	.	ASRDRASDEQY
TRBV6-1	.	ASSGGQGARTEAF
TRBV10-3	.	AISESRQGTNEKLF
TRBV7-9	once	ASSLGPQGAGELF